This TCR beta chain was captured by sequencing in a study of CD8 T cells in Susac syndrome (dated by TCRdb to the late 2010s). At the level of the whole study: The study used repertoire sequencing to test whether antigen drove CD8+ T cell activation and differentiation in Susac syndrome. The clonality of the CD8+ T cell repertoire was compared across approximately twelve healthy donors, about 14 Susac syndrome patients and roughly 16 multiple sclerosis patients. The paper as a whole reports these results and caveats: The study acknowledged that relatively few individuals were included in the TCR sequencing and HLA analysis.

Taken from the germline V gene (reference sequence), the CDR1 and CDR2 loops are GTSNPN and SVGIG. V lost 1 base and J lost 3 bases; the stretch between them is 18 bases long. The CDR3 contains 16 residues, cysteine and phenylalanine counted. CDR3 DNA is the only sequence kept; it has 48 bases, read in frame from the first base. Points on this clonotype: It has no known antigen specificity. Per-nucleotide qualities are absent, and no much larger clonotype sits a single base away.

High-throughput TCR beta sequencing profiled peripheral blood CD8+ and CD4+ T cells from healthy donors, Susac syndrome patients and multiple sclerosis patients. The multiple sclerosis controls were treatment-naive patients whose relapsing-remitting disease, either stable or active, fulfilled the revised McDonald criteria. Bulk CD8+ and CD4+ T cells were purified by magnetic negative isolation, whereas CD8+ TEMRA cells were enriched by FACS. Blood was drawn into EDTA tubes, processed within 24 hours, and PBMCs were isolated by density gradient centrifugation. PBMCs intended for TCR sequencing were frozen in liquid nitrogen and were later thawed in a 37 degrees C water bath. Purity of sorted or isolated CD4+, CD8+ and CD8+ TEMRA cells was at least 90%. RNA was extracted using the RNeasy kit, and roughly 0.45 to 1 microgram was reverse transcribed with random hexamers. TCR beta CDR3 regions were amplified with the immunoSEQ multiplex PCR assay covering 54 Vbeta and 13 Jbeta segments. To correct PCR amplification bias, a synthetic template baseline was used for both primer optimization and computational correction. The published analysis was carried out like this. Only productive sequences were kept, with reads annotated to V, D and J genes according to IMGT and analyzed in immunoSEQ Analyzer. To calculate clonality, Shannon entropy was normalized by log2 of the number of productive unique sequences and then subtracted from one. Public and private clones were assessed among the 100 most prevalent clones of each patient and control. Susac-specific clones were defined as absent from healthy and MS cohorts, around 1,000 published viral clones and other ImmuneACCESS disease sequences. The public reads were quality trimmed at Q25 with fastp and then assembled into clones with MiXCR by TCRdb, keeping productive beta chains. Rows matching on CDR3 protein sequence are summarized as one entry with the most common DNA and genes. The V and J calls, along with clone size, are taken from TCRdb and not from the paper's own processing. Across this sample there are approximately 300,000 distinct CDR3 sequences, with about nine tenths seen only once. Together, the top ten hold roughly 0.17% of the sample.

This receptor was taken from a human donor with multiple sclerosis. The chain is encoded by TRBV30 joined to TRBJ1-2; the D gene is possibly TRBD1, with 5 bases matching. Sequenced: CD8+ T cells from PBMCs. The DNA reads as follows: TGTGCCTGGAGTGGAGGGGCAGCCAAGACCTACTATGGCTACACCTTC. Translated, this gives CAWSGGAAKTYYGYTF.